These 17 T cell receptor beta chains came from one sample sequenced in a study of cytomegalovirus exposure and HLA in healthy donors. The PCR employed 60 Vbeta primers together with 13 Jbeta primers. Data came from immunoSEQ multiplex PCR; TCRdb stores just in-frame clones and leaves some out. Found here are 93,000 or so clones; the top ten clones hold about 3.5%. The sequenced sample was PBMCs. These receptors originate from a man aged 40-55 years in good health and CMV-seronegative.

The genes are TRBV7-2 and TRBJ2-1; 10 bases are a match to TRBD2. The V gene end was trimmed by 5 bases and the J gene end by 6 bases; junction bases not matched to a gene: 4. The germline gives CDR1 SGHTA, CDR2 FQGNSA. This CDR3 has 14 residues. The CDR3 region is CASSPRTSGNEQFF. The CDR3 DNA is TGTGCCAGCAGCCCCCGGACTAGCGGCAATGAGCAGTTCTTC.

The chain has TRBV6-1 and TRBJ1-5; D not resolved. The CDR3 runs to 12 residues. Trimming took 6 bases from V and 3 from J, leaving 6 bases between them. Germline V gene sequence: CDR1 MNHNS, CDR2 SASEGT. CDR3 region: CASRQLNQPQHF. The CDR3 bases are TGTGCCAGCAGACAGCTCAATCAGCCCCAGCATTTT.

The chain employs TRBV7-9 and TRBJ2-2; D might be TRBD1 (6 bases). This CDR3 spans 14 amino acids. Germline V gene data show CDR1 as SEHNR and CDR2 as FQNEAQ (reference sequence). The V gene lost 5 bases and the J gene lost 6 bases, with 13 bases spanning the gap. The CDR3 reads CASSVAQGAGELFF. CDR3 DNA sequence: TGTGCCAGCAGCGTCGCACAGGGCGCCGGGGAGCTGTTTTTT.

The J gene is TRBJ1-2, the V gene TRBV5-4; D not resolved. Germline V gene data show CDR1 as SGHNT and CDR2 as YYREEE (reference sequence). The CDR3 loop spans 13 amino acids. The V end was cut by 0 bases, the J end by 5 bases, with 8 bases between. This CDR3 reads CASSLDSLYGYTF. For the CDR3, the DNA is TGTGCCAGCAGCTTGGACTCCCTATATGGCTACACCTTC. The whole variable domain, filled in from reference TRBV5-4 and TRBJ1-2, reads ETGVTQSPTHLIKTRGQQVTLRCSSQSGHNTVSWYQQALGQGPQFIFQYYREEENGRGNFPPRFSGLQFPNYSSELNVNALELDDSALYLCASSLDSLYGYTFGSGTRLTVV.

The chain is built from TRBV6-4 and TRBJ1-1; 7 bases agree with TRBD1. There are 17 residues in the CDR3. V was clipped by 0 bases and J by 1 base; unmatched bases: 8. Germline lookup yields CDR1 MRHNA and CDR2 SNTAGT. The CDR3, as DNA: TGTGCCAGCAGTGACTCGATCCGACAGGGAGGGAACACTGAAGCTTTCTTT. Translation: CASSDSIRQGGNTEAFF.

The chain carries TRBV6-1 and TRBJ2-7, with 11 bases fitting TRBD2. V lost 6 bases, J lost 5 bases, and 6 bases stayed unmatched. This CDR3 has 14 residues. The germline gives CDR1 MNHNS, CDR2 SASEGT. Written as DNA, the CDR3 is TGTGCCAGCAGGTTAGCGGGAGGGAGGGACGAGCAGTACTTC. Translated: CASRLAGGRDEQYF.

The chain combines TRBV30 with TRBJ1-1; tentatively, D is TRBD1 (5 bases). Germline V gene lookup returns CDR1 GTSNPN and CDR2 SVGIG (reference sequence). Trimming cost V 2 bases and J 8 bases, with 21 bases left between them. The CDR3 has 15 amino acids. This chain's CDR3 is CAWSRWGVSGKEAFF. For the CDR3, the DNA is TGTGCCTGGAGTAGATGGGGGGTTTCGGGCAAAGAAGCTTTCTTT.

This rearrangement joins TRBV30 to TRBJ1-6; unclear D gene. The CDR3 totals 12 residues. Germline CDR1 reads GTSNPN; CDR2 reads SVGIG (reference sequence). The V end lost 4 bases, the J end lost 5 bases, and 6 bases lay between the germline ends. For the CDR3, the DNA is TGTGCCTGGACCGGTGATAATTCACCCCTCCACTTT. Its protein product is CAWTGDNSPLHF.

The chain has TRBV7-2 and TRBJ2-2, with 8 bases matching TRBD2. The CDR3 contains 15 residues. Losses at the gene ends were 6 bases for V and 4 bases for J; bases not matched to a gene: 7. Germline V CDR1 and CDR2: SGHTA, FQGNSA. CDR3 in DNA: TGTGCCAGCAGTCGACTCGGGGGGGCCACCGGGGAGCTGTTTTTT. This encodes CASSRLGGATGELFF. Supplemented by reference TRBV7-2 and TRBJ2-2, the full variable domain reads GAGVSQSPSNKVTEKGKDVELRCDPISGHTALYWYRQSLGQGLEFLIYFQGNSAPDKSGLPSDRFSAERTGGSVSTLTIQRTQQEDSAVYLCASSRLGGATGELFFGEGSRLTVL.

J is TRBJ2-2 and V is TRBV5-1; D remains unclear. The CDR3 is made up of 14 amino acids. Germline V CDR1 and CDR2: SGHRS, YFSETQ. V was trimmed by 2 bases and J by 6 bases, leaving 11 bases between them. For the CDR3, the DNA is TGCGCCAGCAGCTTCAACAGTAGGTCCGGGGAGCTGTTTTTT. Translated: CASSFNSRSGELFF.

This sequence joins TRBV28 and TRBJ2-7; 12 bases align to TRBD2. Germline-derived CDR1 and CDR2 are MDHEN and SYDVKM. The length of the CDR3 is 17 residues. The ends lost 6 bases at V and 4 bases at J; junction bases unmatched: 13. DNA for the CDR3: TGTGCCAGCAGCCCAAGAAGACTAGCGGGGGTCATGTACGAGCAGTACTTC. Protein: CASSPRRLAGVMYEQYF.

This chain connects TRBV18 to TRBJ2-7, with unresolved D. The germline V and J ends were trimmed by 2 bases and 2 bases, with 13 bases remaining between them. This CDR3 comprises 15 residues. In germline, CDR1 is KGHSH, CDR2 LQKENI. CDR3 nucleotides: TGTGCCAGCTCACCAACAACAGCTCAAGCCTACGAGCAGTACTTC. Translated, it gives CASSPTTAQAYEQYF.

The chain is built from TRBV30 and TRBJ1-2; TRBD1 aligns across 9 bases. V gave up 4 bases and J gave up 4 bases; unmatched junction bases: 10. The length of the CDR3 is 15 residues. Germline loops: CDR1 GTSNPN, CDR2 SVGIG (reference sequence). The CDR3 region is CAWKQTGGAPYGYTF. CDR3 sequence (DNA): TGTGCCTGGAAACAAACAGGGGGCGCCCCCTATGGCTACACCTTC. Looking up the rest from reference TRBV30 and TRBJ1-2 gives the full variable domain: SQTIHQWPATLVQPVGSPLSLECTVEGTSNPNLYWYRQAAGRGLQLLFYSVGIGQISSEVPQNLSASRPQDRQFILSSKKLLLSDSGFYLCAWKQTGGAPYGYTFGSGTRLTVV.

This chain uses TRBV9 with TRBJ2-5, with 7 bases identical to TRBD1. V was clipped by 7 bases and J by 4 bases; unmatched bases: 13. CDR3 length: 15 residues. Germline V gene data show CDR1 as SGDLS and CDR2 as YYNGEE. CDR3 coding DNA: TGTGCCAGCGGATGGGACGGGACAGATGGAGAGACCCAGTACTTC. This gives the protein CASGWDGTDGETQYF. Variable domain in full (rest from reference TRBV9 and TRBJ2-5): DSGVTQTPKHLITATGQRVTLRCSPRSGDLSVYWYQQSLDQGLQFLIQYYNGEERAKGNILERFSAQQFPDLHSELNLSSLELGDSALYFCASGWDGTDGETQYFGPGTRLLVL.

The chain is built from TRBV9 and TRBJ2-7; a weak D match, TRBD2 (5 bases). The CDR3 has 14 amino acids. Deletions cut 0 bases from V and 1 base from J, with 8 bases between. CDR1 and CDR2 (germline): SGDLS, YYNGEE. CDR3 nucleotides: TGTGCCAGCAGCGTAGGAGCGGAATCCTACGAGCAGTACTTC. As protein: CASSVGAESYEQYF.

The CDR3 coding sequence is TGTGCCAGCAGCCGTGGACAGGATCGGTCACATGAGACCCAGTACTTC. The encoded protein is CASSRGQDRSHETQYF. The V and J genes are TRBV11-2 and TRBJ2-5, with TRBD1 identical over 7 bases. V shed 5 bases, J shed 5 bases, and the junction held 14 bases outside the gene matches. CDR1 and CDR2 from the germline V gene are SGHAT and FQNNGV. The CDR3 consists of 16 residues.

This chain joins TRBV6-6 and TRBJ1-2, with TRBD1 matching over 7 bases. The V gene end was trimmed by 7 bases and the J gene end by 7 bases; junction bases not matched to a gene: 9. This CDR3 has 13 residues. From germline, CDR1 is MNHNY and CDR2 SVGAGI (reference sequence). CDR3 region: CASTDRVGGGYTF. CDR3 in DNA: TGTGCCAGCACCGACAGGGTCGGTGGTGGCTACACCTTC.